These 3 T cell receptor beta chains came from one sample sequenced in a study of CD8+CD57+ T cells in acquired aplastic anemia. It was patients with CD8+CD57+ cell expansion by flow cytometry who were chosen for sequencing. For CDR3 and TCR beta VDJ profiling, genomic DNA was the template used. Using its own MiXCR run on the reads, TCRdb lists one record per CDR3 protein. The sample yields about 160,000 distinct CDR3 sequences, 40% to 60% seen once. Sequenced input: sorted CD4+, CD8+, or CD8+CD57+ T cells (not recorded which) from PBMCs. Every receptor here comes from a human donor with aplastic anemia.

The J gene is TRBJ2-3, the V gene TRBV11-2; D perhaps matches TRBD2 (5 bases). The CDR3 runs 15 residues. Trimming stripped 4 bases from V and 0 bases from J, with 11 bases between. Germline CDR1 reads SGHAT; CDR2 reads FQNNGV. CDR3 DNA: TGTGCCAGCAGCTACCAACTAGTTAGCACAGATACGCAGTATTTT. It encodes CASSYQLVSTDTQYF.

This clonotype showed up just a few times. The rearrangement joins TRBV6-2 or TRBV6-3 to TRBJ1-2; TRBD1 matches 7 bases. V gave up 5 bases and J gave up 3 bases; unmatched junction bases: 3. CDR1 and CDR2 from the germline V gene are MNHEY and SVGEGT. This CDR3 contains 13 residues. The CDR3: CASSLGQHYGYTF. The DNA for the CDR3 is TGTGCCAGCAGTCTGGGACAGCACTATGGCTACACCTTC.

This clonotype was counted once. The rearrangement links TRBV20-1 to TRBJ1-4, with D unclear. The germline gives CDR1 DFQATT, CDR2 SNEGSKA (reference sequence). V lost 0 bases and J 8 bases, leaving 13 bases between the germline ends. This CDR3 region has 14 residues. The CDR3 reads CSARDRGLGEKLFF. The CDR3 nucleotides are TGCAGTGCTAGAGATCGAGGGTTAGGGGAAAAACTGTTTTTT.